The clone carrying this T cell receptor (beta chain) was detected ten times or more. Its antigen remains unknown. CDR1 is PRHDT, CDR2 FYEKMQ, per germline (reference sequence). V dropped 4 bases and J dropped 5; count of bases not matched to a gene: 10. This CDR3 has 17 residues. These data originate in a study of human T cells and chemical hapten exposure. Time point meaning: patch test 1, 2 weeks after DPC sensitization. The treatment denotes: therapeutic diphenylcyclopropenone sensitization with weekly scalp DPC. Blood collection happened ahead of applying each patch test. Individual cDNA molecules received unique molecular identifiers in the library. MiXCR was run by TCRdb on the RACE reads, yielding one entry per CDR3 protein. The sample contains under 450,000 distinct CDR3 sequences, approximately 5% of which appear only once. Whole-study findings and limits: Every donor had alopecia, and their immune response may therefore differ from healthy people's.

The source was whole blood, collected in connection with sensitization to the hapten diphenylcyclopropenone (DPC). The chain couples TRBV13 to TRBJ2-3, with 12 bases lining up with TRBD2. This TCR was sampled from a woman aged 45 to 65 with alopecia areata. Some clones in this sample may be carry-over from other donors' samples. CDR3 bases: TGTGCCAGCAGCTACCCTAGCGGGGGGGCCCGCGGAGATACGCAGTATTTT. Protein sequence: CASSYPSGGARGDTQYF.